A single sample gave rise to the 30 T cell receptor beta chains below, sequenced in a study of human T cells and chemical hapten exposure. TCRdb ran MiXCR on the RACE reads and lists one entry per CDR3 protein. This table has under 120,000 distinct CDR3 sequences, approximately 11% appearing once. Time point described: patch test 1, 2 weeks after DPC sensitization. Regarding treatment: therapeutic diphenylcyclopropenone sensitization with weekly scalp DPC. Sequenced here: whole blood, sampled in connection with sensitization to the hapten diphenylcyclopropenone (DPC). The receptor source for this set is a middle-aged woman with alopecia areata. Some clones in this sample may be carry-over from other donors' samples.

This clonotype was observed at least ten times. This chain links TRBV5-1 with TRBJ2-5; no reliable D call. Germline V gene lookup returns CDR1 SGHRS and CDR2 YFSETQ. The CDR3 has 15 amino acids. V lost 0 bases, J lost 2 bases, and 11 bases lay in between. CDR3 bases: TGCGCCAGCAGCTTGGGGACGGTTATTCAAGAGACCCAGTACTTC. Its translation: CASSLGTVIQETQYF.

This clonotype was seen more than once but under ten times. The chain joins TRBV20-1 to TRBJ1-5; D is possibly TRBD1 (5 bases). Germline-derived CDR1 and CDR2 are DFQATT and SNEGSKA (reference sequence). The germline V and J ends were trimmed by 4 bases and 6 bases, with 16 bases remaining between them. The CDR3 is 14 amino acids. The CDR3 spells CSATPPGIGQPQHF. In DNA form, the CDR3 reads TGCAGTGCTACACCTCCAGGGATCGGTCAGCCCCAGCATTTT.

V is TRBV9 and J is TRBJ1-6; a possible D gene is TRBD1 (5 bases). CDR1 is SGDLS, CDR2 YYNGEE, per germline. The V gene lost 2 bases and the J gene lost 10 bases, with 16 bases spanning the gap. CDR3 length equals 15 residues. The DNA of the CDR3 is TGTGCCAGCAGCGTGGATTCAGGGTTGAAGTCACCCCTCCACTTT. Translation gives CASSVDSGLKSPLHF.

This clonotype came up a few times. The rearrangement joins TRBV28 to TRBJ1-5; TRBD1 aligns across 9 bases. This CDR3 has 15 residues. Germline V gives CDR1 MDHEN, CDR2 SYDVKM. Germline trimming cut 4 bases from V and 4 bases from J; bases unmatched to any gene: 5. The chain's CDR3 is CASSSSTGGNQPQHF. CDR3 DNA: TGTGCCAGCAGTTCGTCGACAGGGGGGAATCAGCCCCAGCATTTT.

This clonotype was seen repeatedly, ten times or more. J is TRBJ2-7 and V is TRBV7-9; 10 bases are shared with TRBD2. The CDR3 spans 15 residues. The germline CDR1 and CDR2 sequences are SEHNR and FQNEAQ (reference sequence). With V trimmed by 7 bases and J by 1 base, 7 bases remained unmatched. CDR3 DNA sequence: TGTGCCAGCAACCCTAGCGGGAGTGGGTCCTACGAGCAGTACTTC. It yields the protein CASNPSGSGSYEQYF.

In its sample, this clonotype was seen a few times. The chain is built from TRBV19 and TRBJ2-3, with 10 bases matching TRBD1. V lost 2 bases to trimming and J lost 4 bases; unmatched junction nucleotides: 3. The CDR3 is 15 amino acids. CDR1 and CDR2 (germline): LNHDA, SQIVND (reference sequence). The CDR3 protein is CASSIWDRGSDTQYF. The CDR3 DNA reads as TGTGCCAGTAGTATATGGGACAGGGGTTCAGATACGCAGTATTTT.

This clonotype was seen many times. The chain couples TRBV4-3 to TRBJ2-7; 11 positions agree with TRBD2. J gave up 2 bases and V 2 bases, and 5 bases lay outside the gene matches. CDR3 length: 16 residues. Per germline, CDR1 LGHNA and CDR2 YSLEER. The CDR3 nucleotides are TGCGCCAGCAGCCAAAGTGAACTAGCGGGAGCCTACGAGCAGTACTTC. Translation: CASSQSELAGAYEQYF.

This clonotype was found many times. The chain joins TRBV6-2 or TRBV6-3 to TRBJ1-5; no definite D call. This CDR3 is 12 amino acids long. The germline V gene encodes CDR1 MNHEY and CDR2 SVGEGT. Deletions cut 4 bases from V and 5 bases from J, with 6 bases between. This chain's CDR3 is CASSSGHQPQHF. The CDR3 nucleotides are TGTGCCAGCAGTTCCGGGCATCAGCCCCAGCATTTT.

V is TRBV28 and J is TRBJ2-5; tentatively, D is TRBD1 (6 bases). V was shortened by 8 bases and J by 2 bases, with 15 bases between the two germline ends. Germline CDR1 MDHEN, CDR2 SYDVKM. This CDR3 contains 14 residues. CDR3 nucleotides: TGTGCCAGCGCCTGGACAGCGTCACAAGAGACCCAGTACTTC. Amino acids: CASAWTASQETQYF.

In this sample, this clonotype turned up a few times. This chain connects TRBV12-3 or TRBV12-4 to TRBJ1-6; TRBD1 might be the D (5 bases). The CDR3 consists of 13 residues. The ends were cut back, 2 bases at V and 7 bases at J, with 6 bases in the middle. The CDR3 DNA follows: TGTGCCAGCAGTTTAAGACAGAATTCACCCCTCCACTTT. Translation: CASSLRQNSPLHF.

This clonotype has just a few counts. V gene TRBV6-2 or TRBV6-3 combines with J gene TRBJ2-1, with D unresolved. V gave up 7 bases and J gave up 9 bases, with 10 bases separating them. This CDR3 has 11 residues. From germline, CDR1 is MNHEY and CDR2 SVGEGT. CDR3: CASTDLGEQFF. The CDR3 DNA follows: TGTGCCAGCACCGACCTCGGTGAGCAGTTCTTC.

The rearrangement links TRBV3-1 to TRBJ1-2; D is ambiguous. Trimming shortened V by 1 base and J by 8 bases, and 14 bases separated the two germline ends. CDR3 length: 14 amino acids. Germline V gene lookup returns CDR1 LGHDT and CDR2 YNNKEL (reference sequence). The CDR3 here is CASSQGQANGGYTF. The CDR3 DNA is TGTGCCAGCAGCCAAGGGCAGGCGAATGGCGGCTACACCTTC.

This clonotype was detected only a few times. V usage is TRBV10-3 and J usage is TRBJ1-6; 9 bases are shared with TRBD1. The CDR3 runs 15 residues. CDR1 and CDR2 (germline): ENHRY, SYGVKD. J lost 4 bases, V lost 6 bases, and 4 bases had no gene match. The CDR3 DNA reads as TGTGCCATCAGCCCGGGACAGGGTTATAATTCACCCCTCCACTTT. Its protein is CAISPGQGYNSPLHF.

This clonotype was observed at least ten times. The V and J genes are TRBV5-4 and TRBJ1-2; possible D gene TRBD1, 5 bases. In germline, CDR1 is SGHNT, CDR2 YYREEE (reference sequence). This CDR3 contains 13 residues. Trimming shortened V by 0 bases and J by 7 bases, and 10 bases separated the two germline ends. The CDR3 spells CASSLVGTPGYTF. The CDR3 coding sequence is TGTGCCAGCAGCTTGGTAGGGACTCCTGGCTACACCTTC.

The CDR3 DNA reads TGTGCCAGCAGAGACTCTGGGCCCTCTTACGAGCAGTACTTC. Protein product: CASRDSGPSYEQYF. The chain combines TRBV7-9 with TRBJ2-7; D gene uncertain. The V end lost 6 bases, the J end lost 4 bases, and 16 bases lay between the germline ends. CDR1 is SEHNR, CDR2 FQNEAQ, per germline (reference sequence). The CDR3 covers 14 residues.

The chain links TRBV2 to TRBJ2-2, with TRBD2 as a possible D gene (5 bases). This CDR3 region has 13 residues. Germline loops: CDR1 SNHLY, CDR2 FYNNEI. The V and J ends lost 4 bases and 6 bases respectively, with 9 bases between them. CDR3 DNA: TGTGCCAGCAGTGCTCGGGATCCCGGGGAGCTGTTTTTT. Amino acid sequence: CASSARDPGELFF.

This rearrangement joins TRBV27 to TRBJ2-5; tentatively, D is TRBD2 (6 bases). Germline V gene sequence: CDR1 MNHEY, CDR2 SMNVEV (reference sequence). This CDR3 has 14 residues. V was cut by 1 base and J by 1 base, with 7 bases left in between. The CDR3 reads CASSLWGVQETQYF. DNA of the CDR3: TGTGCCAGCAGTTTATGGGGGGTCCAAGAGACCCAGTACTTC.

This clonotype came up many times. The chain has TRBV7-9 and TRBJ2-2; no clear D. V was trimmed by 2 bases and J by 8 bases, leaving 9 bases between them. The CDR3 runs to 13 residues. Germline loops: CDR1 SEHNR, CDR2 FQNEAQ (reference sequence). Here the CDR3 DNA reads TGTGCCAGCAGCTTAATTACGACTGGGGAGCTGTTTTTT. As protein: CASSLITTGELFF.

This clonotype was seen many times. CDR3 amino acids: CASSVTDTQYF. DNA for the CDR3: TGTGCCAGCAGTGTAACAGATACGCAGTATTTT. V and J are TRBV25-1 and TRBJ2-3; D uncertain. Looked up from germline, CDR1 is MGHDK and CDR2 is SYGVNS. CDR3 length: 11 residues. V was clipped by 4 bases and J by 3 bases, with 2 bases between them.

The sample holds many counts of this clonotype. The CDR3 here is CSARSSEGQGSYEQYF. CDR3 DNA sequence: TGCAGTGCTAGATCGTCCGAAGGACAGGGTTCCTACGAGCAGTACTTC. The J gene is TRBJ2-7, the V gene TRBV20-1; 8 bases line up with TRBD1. The CDR3 has 16 amino acids. Per the germline V gene, CDR1 is DFQATT and CDR2 is SNEGSKA (reference sequence). V lost 2 bases to trimming and J lost 1 base; unmatched junction nucleotides: 10.

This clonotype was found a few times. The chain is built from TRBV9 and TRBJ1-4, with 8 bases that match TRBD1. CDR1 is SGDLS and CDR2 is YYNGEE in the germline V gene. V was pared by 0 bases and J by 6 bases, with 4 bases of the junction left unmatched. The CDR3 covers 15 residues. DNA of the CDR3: TGTGCCAGCAGCGTAGCCGGGACAGGCCATGAAAAACTGTTTTTT. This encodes CASSVAGTGHEKLFF.

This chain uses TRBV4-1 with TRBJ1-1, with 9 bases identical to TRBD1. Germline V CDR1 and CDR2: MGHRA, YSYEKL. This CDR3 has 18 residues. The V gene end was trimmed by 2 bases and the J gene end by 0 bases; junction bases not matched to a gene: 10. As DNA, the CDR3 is TGCGCCAGCAGCCAAAAAGGGACAGGGTGGGGGATGAACACTGAAGCTTTCTTT. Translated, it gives CASSQKGTGWGMNTEAFF.

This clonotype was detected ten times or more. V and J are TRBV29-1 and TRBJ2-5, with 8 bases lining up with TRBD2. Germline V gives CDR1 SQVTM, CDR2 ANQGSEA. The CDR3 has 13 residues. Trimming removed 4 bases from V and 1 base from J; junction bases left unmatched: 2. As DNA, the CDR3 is TGCAGCGTTGTGCGGGGGGCCCAAGAGACCCAGTACTTC. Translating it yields CSVVRGAQETQYF. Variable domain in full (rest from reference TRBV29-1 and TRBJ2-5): SAVISQKPSRDICQRGTSLTIQCQVDSQVTMMFWYRQQPGQSLTLIATANQGSEATYESGFVIDKFPISRPNLTFSTLTVSNMSPEDSSIYLCSVVRGAQETQYFGPGTRLLVL.

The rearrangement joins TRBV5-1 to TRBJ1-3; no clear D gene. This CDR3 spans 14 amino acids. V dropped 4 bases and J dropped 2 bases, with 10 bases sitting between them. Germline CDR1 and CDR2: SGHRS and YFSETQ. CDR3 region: CASSPGSAGNTIYF. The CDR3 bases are TGCGCCAGCAGCCCCGGATCCGCTGGAAACACCATATATTTT. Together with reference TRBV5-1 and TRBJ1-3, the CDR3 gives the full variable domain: KAGVTQTPRYLIKTRGQQVTLSCSPISGHRSVSWYQQTPGQGLQFLFEYFSETQRNKGNFPGRFSGRQFSNSRSEMNVSTLELGDSALYLCASSPGSAGNTIYFGEGSWLTVV.

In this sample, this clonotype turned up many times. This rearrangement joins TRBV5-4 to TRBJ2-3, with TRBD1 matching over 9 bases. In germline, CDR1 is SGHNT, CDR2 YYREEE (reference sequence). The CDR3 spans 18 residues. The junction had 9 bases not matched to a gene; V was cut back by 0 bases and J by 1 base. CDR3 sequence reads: CASSLGGTGYIGTDTQYF. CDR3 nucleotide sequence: TGTGCCAGCAGCTTGGGGGGGACAGGGTACATCGGCACAGATACGCAGTATTTT.

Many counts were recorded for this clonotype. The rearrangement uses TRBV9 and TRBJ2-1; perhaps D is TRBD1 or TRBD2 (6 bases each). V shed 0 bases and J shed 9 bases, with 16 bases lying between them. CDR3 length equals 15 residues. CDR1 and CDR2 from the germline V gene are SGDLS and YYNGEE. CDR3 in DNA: TGTGCCAGCAGCGTAGCTTCCAGGGGAGGAGGTGAGCAGTTCTTC. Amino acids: CASSVASRGGGEQFF.

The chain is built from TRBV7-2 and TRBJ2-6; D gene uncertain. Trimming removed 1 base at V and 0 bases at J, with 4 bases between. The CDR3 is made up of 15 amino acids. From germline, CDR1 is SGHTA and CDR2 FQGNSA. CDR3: CASSLGRSGANVLTF. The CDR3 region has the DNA TGTGCCAGCAGCTTAGGTCGCTCTGGGGCCAACGTCCTGACTTTC.

The CDR3 here is CGGDTQYF. The CDR3 DNA follows: TGCGGAGGAGATACGCAGTATTTT. V is TRBV29-1 and J is TRBJ2-3, with a tentative D call TRBD2 (5 bases). This CDR3 is 8 amino acids long. CDR1 is SQVTM and CDR2 is ANQGSEA in the germline V gene.

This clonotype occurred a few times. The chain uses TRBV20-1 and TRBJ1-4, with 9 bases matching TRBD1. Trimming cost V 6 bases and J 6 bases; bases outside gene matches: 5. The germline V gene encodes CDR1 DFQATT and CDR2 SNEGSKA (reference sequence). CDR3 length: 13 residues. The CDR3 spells CSATGGADEKLFF. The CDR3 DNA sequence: TGCAGTGCAACAGGGGGCGCGGATGAAAAACTGTTTTTT.

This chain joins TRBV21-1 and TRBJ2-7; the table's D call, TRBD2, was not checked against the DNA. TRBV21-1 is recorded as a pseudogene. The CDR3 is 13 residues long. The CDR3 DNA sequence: TGTGCCAGCAGCATACTAGTGGTCTACGAGCAGTACTTC. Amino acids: CASSILVVYEQYF.